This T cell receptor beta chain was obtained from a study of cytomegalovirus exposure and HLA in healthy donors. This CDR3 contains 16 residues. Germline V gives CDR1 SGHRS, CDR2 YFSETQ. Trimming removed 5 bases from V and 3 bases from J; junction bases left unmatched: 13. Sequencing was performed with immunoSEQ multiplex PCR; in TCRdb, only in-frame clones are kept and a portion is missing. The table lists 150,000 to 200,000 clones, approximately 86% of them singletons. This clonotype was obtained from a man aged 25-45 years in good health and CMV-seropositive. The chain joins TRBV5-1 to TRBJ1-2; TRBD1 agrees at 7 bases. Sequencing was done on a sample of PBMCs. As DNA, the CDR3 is TGCGCCAGCAGATACTTTCCAGGGGGTGTAGACTATGGCTACACCTTC. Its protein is CASRYFPGGVDYGYTF.